This TCR beta chain was recovered during a study of cytomegalovirus exposure and HLA in healthy donors. Overall study: Assignment to the Caucasian-associated ancestry cluster applied to around 82% of the approximately 360 genotyped donors. Study-level findings and limits: Donors were assumed by presence/absence analyses to have roughly uniform sequencing depth.

The PCR was carried out with 60 Vbeta primers and 13 Jbeta primers. Only in-frame clones appear in the TCRdb table, and some are missing; sequencing was by immunoSEQ multiplex PCR. The sample holds 130,000 to 150,000 clones, roughly 80% seen once. CDR1 SGHVS and CDR2 FNYEAQ come from the germline V gene. Between the trimmed V and J ends, which lost 3 bases and 1 base, there was a span of 16 bases. The CDR3 consists of 18 residues. Of note for this clone: No antigen is known for it.

The TCR originated in a woman aged 40 to 55 in good health and CMV-seropositive. V is TRBV7-6 and J is TRBJ1-6, with a tentative D call TRBD1 (5 bases). Sequences were obtained from PBMCs. The CDR3 reads CASSLGPGGGSYNSPLHF. The CDR3 nucleotides read TGTGCCAGCAGCTTGGGACCCGGGGGAGGGTCCTATAATTCACCCCTCCACTTT.